Listed below are T cell receptor beta chains from one sample, sequenced in a study of early T cells in non-severe SARS-CoV-2 infection. TCRdb itself ran the 5' RACE reads through MiXCR, one entry per CDR3 protein. Of about 120,000 distinct CDR3 sequences in the sample, 10% to 15% were seen once. The material sequenced was whole blood, taken at baseline. Receptors originate from an adult who was a healthcare worker with PCR-confirmed SARS-CoV-2 infection or an uninfected control (not recorded which). Each CDR3 is given with its conserved first and last residue. D genes are given only for firm matches. Only some rows state a clone size, as once, few, many or a class for expanded clones.

j_gene: TRBJ2-2
v_gene: TRBV7-9
abundance: .
d_gene: .
CDR3aa: CASSLRETGELFF
CDR3nt: TGTGCCAGCAGCTTACGGGAGACCGGGGAGCTGTTTTTT

j_gene: TRBJ2-7
v_gene: TRBV11-2
abundance: .
d_gene: TRBD1
CDR3aa: CASSLRDRGNEQYF
CDR3nt: TGTGCCAGCAGCCTAAGGGACAGGGGTAACGAGCAGTACTTC

j_gene: TRBJ2-7
v_gene: TRBV20-1
abundance: .
d_gene: TRBD2
CDR3aa: CSAGSGNGVMEQYF
CDR3nt: TGCAGTGCTGGTAGCGGGAATGGAGTAATGGAGCAGTACTTC

j_gene: TRBJ2-5
v_gene: TRBV7-2
abundance: medium-sized
d_gene: TRBD2
CDR3aa: CASSNQRGRRETQYF
CDR3nt: TGTGCCAGCAGCAACCAGCGGGGTAGGAGAGAGACCCAGTACTTC

j_gene: TRBJ2-3
v_gene: TRBV20-1
abundance: .
d_gene: .
CDR3aa: CSANSYGTDTQYF
CDR3nt: TGCAGTGCTAATAGCTACGGCACAGATACGCAGTATTTT

j_gene: TRBJ1-6
v_gene: TRBV27
abundance: few
d_gene: .
CDR3aa: CASRPAGESSPLHF
CDR3nt: TGTGCCAGCAGGCCGGCAGGGGAGAGTTCACCCCTCCACTTT

j_gene: TRBJ1-4
v_gene: TRBV27
abundance: few
d_gene: .
CDR3aa: CASSLKAGAGNEKLFF
CDR3nt: TGTGCCAGCAGTTTAAAGGCAGGGGCGGGTAATGAAAAACTGTTTTTT

j_gene: TRBJ1-2
v_gene: TRBV29-1
abundance: few
d_gene: .
CDR3aa: CSVDFGGRGYTF
CDR3nt: TGCAGCGTTGATTTTGGGGGCCGGGGCTACACCTTC

j_gene: TRBJ1-3
v_gene: TRBV9
abundance: .
d_gene: TRBD1
CDR3aa: CASSVAPGGSGNTIYF
CDR3nt: TGTGCCAGCAGCGTAGCTCCAGGGGGCTCTGGAAACACCATATATTTT

j_gene: TRBJ2-1
v_gene: TRBV20-1
abundance: .
d_gene: .
CDR3aa: CSARGHRVFFDEQFF
CDR3nt: TGCAGTGCTAGAGGCCACAGGGTTTTTTTCGATGAGCAGTTCTTC

j_gene: TRBJ2-7
v_gene: TRBV9
abundance: once
d_gene: TRBD2
CDR3aa: CASSVGTSGSYEQYF
CDR3nt: TGTGCCAGCAGCGTTGGGACTAGCGGGAGCTACGAGCAGTACTTC

j_gene: TRBJ2-5
v_gene: TRBV5-1
abundance: few
d_gene: .
CDR3aa: CASSFVGRQETQYF
CDR3nt: TGCGCCAGCAGCTTCGTGGGGCGGCAAGAGACCCAGTACTTC

j_gene: TRBJ2-1
v_gene: TRBV20-1
abundance: .
d_gene: .
CDR3aa: CSARDWGHNEQFF
CDR3nt: TGCAGTGCTAGAGATTGGGGCCACAATGAGCAGTTCTTC

j_gene: TRBJ2-3
v_gene: TRBV4-2
abundance: .
d_gene: .
CDR3aa: CASSERAEGDTQYF
CDR3nt: TGTGCCAGCAGCGAAAGGGCGGAGGGCGATACGCAGTATTTT

j_gene: TRBJ2-1
v_gene: TRBV7-9
abundance: .
d_gene: TRBD2
CDR3aa: CASSLLKRGVLYNEQFF
CDR3nt: TGTGCCAGCAGCTTACTAAAGCGGGGGGTCCTCTACAATGAGCAGTTCTTC

j_gene: TRBJ1-5
v_gene: TRBV4-1
abundance: few
d_gene: .
CDR3aa: CASSQDFTQPQHF
CDR3nt: TGCGCCAGCAGCCAAGATTTCACTCAGCCCCAGCATTTT

j_gene: TRBJ2-7
v_gene: TRBV2
abundance: few
d_gene: .
CDR3aa: CASSYDSGTYEQYF
CDR3nt: TGTGCCAGCAGTTATGACAGCGGAACCTACGAGCAGTACTTC

j_gene: TRBJ2-7
v_gene: TRBV7-8
abundance: few
d_gene: TRBD1
CDR3aa: CASSRDRDYEQYF
CDR3nt: TGTGCCAGCAGCCGGGACAGGGACTACGAGCAGTACTTC

j_gene: TRBJ2-3
v_gene: TRBV7-2
abundance: few
d_gene: TRBD2
CDR3aa: CASTSSGGAGLTDTQYF
CDR3nt: TGTGCCAGCACGAGTAGCGGGGGGGCGGGTCTCACAGATACGCAGTATTTT

j_gene: TRBJ2-6
v_gene: TRBV10-3
abundance: few
d_gene: .
CDR3aa: CAISDSSGANVLTF
CDR3nt: TGTGCCATCAGTGACAGCTCTGGGGCCAACGTCCTGACTTTC

j_gene: TRBJ2-6
v_gene: TRBV2
abundance: .
d_gene: .
CDR3aa: CASSEVSPGANVLTF
CDR3nt: TGTGCCAGCAGTGAAGTGTCGCCTGGGGCCAACGTCCTGACTTTC

j_gene: TRBJ1-6
v_gene: TRBV14
abundance: many
d_gene: TRBD1
CDR3aa: CASSPRQGGNSPLHF
CDR3nt: TGTGCCAGCAGCCCTCGACAGGGCGGAAACTCACCCCTCCACTTT

j_gene: TRBJ2-7
v_gene: TRBV29-1
abundance: few
d_gene: TRBD2
CDR3aa: CSAGDSGSHYHYEQYF
CDR3nt: TGCAGCGCTGGGGATAGCGGGAGCCACTACCACTACGAGCAGTACTTC

j_gene: TRBJ2-5
v_gene: TRBV5-6
abundance: .
d_gene: .
CDR3aa: CASSSGPAIQETQYF
CDR3nt: TGTGCCAGCAGCTCTGGCCCCGCCATCCAAGAGACCCAGTACTTC

j_gene: TRBJ2-5
v_gene: TRBV20-1
abundance: .
d_gene: .
CDR3aa: CSAIAPEAKTQYF
CDR3nt: TGCAGTGCTATTGCGCCAGAAGCCAAGACCCAGTACTTC

j_gene: TRBJ2-2
v_gene: TRBV29-1
abundance: .
d_gene: .
CDR3aa: CSVSSAGANTGELFF
CDR3nt: TGCAGCGTATCTAGCGCGGGGGCAAACACCGGGGAGCTGTTTTTT

j_gene: TRBJ2-3
v_gene: TRBV5-1
abundance: .
d_gene: .
CDR3aa: CASSLVVGVTDTQYF
CDR3nt: TGCGCCAGCAGCTTGGTCGTGGGAGTCACAGATACGCAGTATTTT

j_gene: TRBJ1-5
v_gene: TRBV12-3/TRBV12-4
abundance: few
d_gene: TRBD1
CDR3aa: CASTRDRGLGQPQHF
CDR3nt: TGTGCCAGCACCCGGGACAGGGGGCTTGGTCAGCCCCAGCATTTT

j_gene: TRBJ2-5
v_gene: TRBV5-1
abundance: many
d_gene: TRBD2
CDR3aa: CASSFLAGGNQETQYF
CDR3nt: TGCGCCAGCAGCTTCCTAGCGGGGGGTAACCAAGAGACCCAGTACTTC

j_gene: TRBJ2-3
v_gene: TRBV3-1
abundance: few
d_gene: .
CDR3aa: CASSSMARADTQYF
CDR3nt: TGTGCCAGCAGCTCAATGGCCCGCGCAGATACGCAGTATTTT

j_gene: TRBJ1-1
v_gene: TRBV30
abundance: few
d_gene: .
CDR3aa: CAWSPFSNTEAFF
CDR3nt: TGTGCCTGGAGCCCCTTTTCGAACACTGAAGCTTTCTTT

j_gene: TRBJ1-1
v_gene: TRBV27
abundance: .
d_gene: .
CDR3aa: CASSSIHRYEAFF
CDR3nt: TGTGCCAGCAGTTCCATCCACAGGTACGAAGCTTTCTTT

j_gene: TRBJ2-7
v_gene: TRBV12-3/TRBV12-4
abundance: .
d_gene: .
CDR3aa: CASSSTGAGMFEQYF
CDR3nt: TGTGCCAGCAGTTCCACGGGGGCTGGAATGTTTGAGCAGTACTTC

j_gene: TRBJ2-1
v_gene: TRBV9
abundance: .
d_gene: TRBD2
CDR3aa: CASSQRGNLYEQFF
CDR3nt: TGTGCCAGCAGCCAGCGGGGGAATCTATATGAGCAGTTCTTC

j_gene: TRBJ2-1
v_gene: TRBV3-1
abundance: .
d_gene: .
CDR3aa: CASSQDPMSEQFF
CDR3nt: TGTGCCAGCAGCCAAGATCCCATGAGTGAGCAGTTCTTC

j_gene: TRBJ2-1
v_gene: TRBV7-3
abundance: .
d_gene: .
CDR3aa: CASSLKHSHNEQFF
CDR3nt: TGTGCCAGCAGCTTAAAGCACAGCCACAATGAGCAGTTCTTC

j_gene: TRBJ1-2
v_gene: TRBV2
abundance: .
d_gene: TRBD1
CDR3aa: CASSPTGGPSYGYTF
CDR3nt: TGTGCCAGCAGCCCGACAGGGGGGCCCTCCTATGGCTACACCTTC

j_gene: TRBJ2-1
v_gene: TRBV7-9
abundance: few
d_gene: .
CDR3aa: CASSLVENEQFF
CDR3nt: TGTGCCAGCAGCTTAGTCGAGAATGAGCAGTTCTTC

j_gene: TRBJ2-1
v_gene: TRBV7-2
abundance: few
d_gene: TRBD1
CDR3aa: CASSETGQIGNEQFF
CDR3nt: TGTGCCAGCAGCGAAACGGGACAGATTGGCAATGAGCAGTTCTTC

j_gene: TRBJ2-1
v_gene: TRBV12-3/TRBV12-4
abundance: .
d_gene: TRBD2
CDR3aa: CASSLGLAGYYEQFF
CDR3nt: TGTGCCAGCAGCCTTGGACTAGCGGGCTACTATGAGCAGTTCTTC